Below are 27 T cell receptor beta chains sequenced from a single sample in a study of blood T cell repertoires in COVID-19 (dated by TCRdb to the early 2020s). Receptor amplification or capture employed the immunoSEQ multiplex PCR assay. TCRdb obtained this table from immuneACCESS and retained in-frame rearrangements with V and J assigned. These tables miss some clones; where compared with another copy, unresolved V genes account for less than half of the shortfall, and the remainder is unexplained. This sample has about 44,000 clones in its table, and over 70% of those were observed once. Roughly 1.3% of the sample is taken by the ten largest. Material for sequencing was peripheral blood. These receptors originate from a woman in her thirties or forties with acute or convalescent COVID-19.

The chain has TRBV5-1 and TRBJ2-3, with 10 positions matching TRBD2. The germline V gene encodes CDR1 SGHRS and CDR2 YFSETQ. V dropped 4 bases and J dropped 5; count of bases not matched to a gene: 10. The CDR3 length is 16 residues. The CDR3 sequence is CASSAGTSVGQDTQYF. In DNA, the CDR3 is TGCGCCAGCAGCGCCGGGACTAGCGTAGGCCAAGATACGCAGTATTTT.

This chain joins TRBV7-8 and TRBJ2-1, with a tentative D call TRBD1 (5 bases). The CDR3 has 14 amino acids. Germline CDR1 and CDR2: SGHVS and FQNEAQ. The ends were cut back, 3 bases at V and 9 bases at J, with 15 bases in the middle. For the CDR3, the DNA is TGTGCCAGCAGCTTCCCCTCCAGGGAAGGTGAGCAGTTCTTC. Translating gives CASSFPSREGEQFF.

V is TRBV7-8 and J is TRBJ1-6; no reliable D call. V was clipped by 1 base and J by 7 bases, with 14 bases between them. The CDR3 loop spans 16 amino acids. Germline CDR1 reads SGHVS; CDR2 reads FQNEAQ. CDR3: CASSLERTDLNSPLHF. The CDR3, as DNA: TGTGCCAGCAGCTTAGAAAGGACGGACTTAAATTCACCCCTCCACTTT.

CDR3 residues: CASSERQVPTGELFF. The CDR3 region has the DNA TGTGCCAGCAGTGAAAGACAGGTGCCGACCGGGGAGCTGTTTTTT. The chain employs TRBV2 and TRBJ2-2; D might be TRBD1 (6 bases). The V end lost 2 bases, the J end lost 5 bases, and 12 bases lay between the germline ends. The CDR3 spans 15 residues. Germline-derived CDR1 and CDR2 are SNHLY and FYNNEI.

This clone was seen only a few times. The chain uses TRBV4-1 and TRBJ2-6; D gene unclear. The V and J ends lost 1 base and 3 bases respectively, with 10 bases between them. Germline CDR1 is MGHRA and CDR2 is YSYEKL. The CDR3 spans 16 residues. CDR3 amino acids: CASSQGNRVGANVLTF. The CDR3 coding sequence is TGCGCCAGCAGCCAAGGTAATCGGGTTGGGGCCAACGTCCTGACTTTC.

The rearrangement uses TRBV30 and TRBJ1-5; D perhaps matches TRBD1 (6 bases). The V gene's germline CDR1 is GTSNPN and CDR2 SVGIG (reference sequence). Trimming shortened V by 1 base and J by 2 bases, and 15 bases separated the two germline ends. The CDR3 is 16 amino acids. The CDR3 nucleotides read TGTGCCTGGAGTGAGGGCAGGGGAAGTCGCAATCAGCCCCAGCATTTT. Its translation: CAWSEGRGSRNQPQHF. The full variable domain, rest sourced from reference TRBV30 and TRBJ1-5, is SQTIHQWPATLVQPVGSPLSLECTVEGTSNPNLYWYRQAAGRGLQLLFYSVGIGQISSEVPQNLSASRPQDRQFILSSKKLLLSDSGFYLCAWSEGRGSRNQPQHFGDGTRLSIL.

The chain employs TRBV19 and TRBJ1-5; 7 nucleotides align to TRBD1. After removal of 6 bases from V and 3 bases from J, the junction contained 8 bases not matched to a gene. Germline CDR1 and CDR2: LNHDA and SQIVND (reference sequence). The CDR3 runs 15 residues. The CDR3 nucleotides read TGTGCCAGTAGCCATTGGGACAGCTTCAATCAGCCCCAGCATTTT. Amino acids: CASSHWDSFNQPQHF.

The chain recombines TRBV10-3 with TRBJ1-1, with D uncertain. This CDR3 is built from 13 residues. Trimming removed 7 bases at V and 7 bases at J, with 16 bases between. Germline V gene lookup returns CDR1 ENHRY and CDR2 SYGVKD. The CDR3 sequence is CAINFKEEGEAFF. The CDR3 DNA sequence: TGTGCCATCAATTTTAAGGAGGAAGGTGAAGCTTTCTTT.

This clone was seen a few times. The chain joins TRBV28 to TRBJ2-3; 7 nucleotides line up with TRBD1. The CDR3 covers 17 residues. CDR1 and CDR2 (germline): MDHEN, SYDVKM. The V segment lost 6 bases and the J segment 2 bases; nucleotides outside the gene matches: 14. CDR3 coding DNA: TGTGCCAGCAGCTACCCATCGGGACAGTCGAACACAGATACGCAGTATTTT. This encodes CASSYPSGQSNTDTQYF.

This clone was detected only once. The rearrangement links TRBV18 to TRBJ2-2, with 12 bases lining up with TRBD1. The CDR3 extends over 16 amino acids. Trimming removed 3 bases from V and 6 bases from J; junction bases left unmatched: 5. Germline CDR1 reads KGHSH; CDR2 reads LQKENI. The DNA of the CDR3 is TGTGCCAGCTCACCCGACGGGACAGGGGGCTCCGGGGAGCTGTTTTTT. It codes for CASSPDGTGGSGELFF.

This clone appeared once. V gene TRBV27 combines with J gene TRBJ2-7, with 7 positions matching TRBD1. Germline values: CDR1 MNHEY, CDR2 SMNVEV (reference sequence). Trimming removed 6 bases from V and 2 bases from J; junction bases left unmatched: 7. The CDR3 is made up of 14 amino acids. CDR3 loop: CASSPGTDPYEQYF. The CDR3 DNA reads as TGTGCCAGCAGCCCCGGGACAGATCCCTACGAGCAGTACTTC.

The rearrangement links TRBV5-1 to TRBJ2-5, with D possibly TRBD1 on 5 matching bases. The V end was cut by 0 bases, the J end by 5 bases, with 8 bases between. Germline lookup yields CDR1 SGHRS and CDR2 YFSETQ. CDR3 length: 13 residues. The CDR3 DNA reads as TGCGCCAGCAGCTTGGCCAGGGCGGAGACCCAGTACTTC. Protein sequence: CASSLARAETQYF.

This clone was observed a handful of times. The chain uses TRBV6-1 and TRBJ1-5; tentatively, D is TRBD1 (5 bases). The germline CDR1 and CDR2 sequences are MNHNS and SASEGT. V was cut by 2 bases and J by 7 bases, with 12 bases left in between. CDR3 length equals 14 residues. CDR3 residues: CASSETAGIQPQHF. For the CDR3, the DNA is TGTGCCAGCAGTGAAACAGCAGGGATCCAGCCCCAGCATTTT.

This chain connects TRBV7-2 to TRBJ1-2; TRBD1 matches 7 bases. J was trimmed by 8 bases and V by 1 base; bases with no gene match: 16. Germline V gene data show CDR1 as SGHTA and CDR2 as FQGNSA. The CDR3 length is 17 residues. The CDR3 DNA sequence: TGTGCCAGCAGCTTAGGCCCTACCCGGCAGGGGGAAAAGGGCTACACCTTC. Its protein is CASSLGPTRQGEKGYTF.

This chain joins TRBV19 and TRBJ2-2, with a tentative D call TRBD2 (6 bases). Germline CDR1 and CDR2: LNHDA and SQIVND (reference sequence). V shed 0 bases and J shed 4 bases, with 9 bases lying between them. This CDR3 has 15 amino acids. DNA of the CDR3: TGTGCCAGTAGTATAGATCTGCGGGGCACCGGGGAGCTGTTTTTT. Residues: CASSIDLRGTGELFF.

This CDR3 reads CAISVPHPSGLSSYNEQFF. CDR3 coding DNA: TGTGCCATCAGTGTGCCCCACCCTAGCGGCCTTAGCTCCTACAATGAGCAGTTCTTC. The rearrangement joins TRBV10-3 to TRBJ2-1, with TRBD2 identical over 7 bases. Germline V gene sequence: CDR1 ENHRY, CDR2 SYGVKD. The V gene end was trimmed by 4 bases and the J gene end by 0 bases; junction bases not matched to a gene: 15. There are 19 residues in the CDR3.

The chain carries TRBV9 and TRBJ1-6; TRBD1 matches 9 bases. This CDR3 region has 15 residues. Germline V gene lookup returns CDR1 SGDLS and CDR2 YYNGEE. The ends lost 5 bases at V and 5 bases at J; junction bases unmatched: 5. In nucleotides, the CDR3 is TGTGCCAGCAGAGAAGGGACAGGGAATAATTCACCCCTCCACTTT. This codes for CASREGTGNNSPLHF.

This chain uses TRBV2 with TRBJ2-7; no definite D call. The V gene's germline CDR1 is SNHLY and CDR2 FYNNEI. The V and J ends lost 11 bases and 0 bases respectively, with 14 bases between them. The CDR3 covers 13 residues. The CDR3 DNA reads TGTGCCCGCGGCACGGATCTCTCCTACGAGCAGTACTTC. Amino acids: CARGTDLSYEQYF. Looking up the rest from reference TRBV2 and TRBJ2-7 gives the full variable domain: EPEVTQTPSHQVTQMGQEVILRCVPISNHLYFYWYRQILGQKVEFLVSFYNNEISEKSEIFDDQFSVERPDGSNFTLKIRSTKLEDSAMYFCARGTDLSYEQYFGPGTRLTVT.

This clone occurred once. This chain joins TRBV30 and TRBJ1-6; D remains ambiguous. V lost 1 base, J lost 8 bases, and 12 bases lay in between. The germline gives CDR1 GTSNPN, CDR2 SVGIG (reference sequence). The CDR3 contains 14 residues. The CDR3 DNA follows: TGTGCCTGGAGTGGGGGAGGGCGAGATTCACCCCTCCACTTT. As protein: CAWSGGGRDSPLHF.

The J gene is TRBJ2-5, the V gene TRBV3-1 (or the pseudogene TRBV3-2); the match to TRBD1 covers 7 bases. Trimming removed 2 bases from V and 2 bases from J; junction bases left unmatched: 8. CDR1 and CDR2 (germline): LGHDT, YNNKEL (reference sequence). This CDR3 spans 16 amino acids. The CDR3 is CASSQHPGQPQETQYF. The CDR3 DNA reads TGTGCCAGCAGCCAACATCCGGGACAGCCACAAGAGACCCAGTACTTC.

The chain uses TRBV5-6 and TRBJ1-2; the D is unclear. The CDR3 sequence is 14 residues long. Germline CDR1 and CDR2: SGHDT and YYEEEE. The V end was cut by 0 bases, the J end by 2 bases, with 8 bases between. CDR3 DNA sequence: TGTGCCAGCAGCTTGGTTTCGCGGAACTATGGCTACACCTTC. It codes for CASSLVSRNYGYTF.

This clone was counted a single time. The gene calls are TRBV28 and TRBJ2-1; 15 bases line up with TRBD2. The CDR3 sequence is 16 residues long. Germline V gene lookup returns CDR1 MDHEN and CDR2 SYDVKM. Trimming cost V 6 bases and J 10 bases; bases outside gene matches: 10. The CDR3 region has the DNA TGTGCCAGCAGGCCCCGGACTAGCGGGAGGGCCGTCGAGCAGTTCTTC. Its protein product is CASRPRTSGRAVEQFF.

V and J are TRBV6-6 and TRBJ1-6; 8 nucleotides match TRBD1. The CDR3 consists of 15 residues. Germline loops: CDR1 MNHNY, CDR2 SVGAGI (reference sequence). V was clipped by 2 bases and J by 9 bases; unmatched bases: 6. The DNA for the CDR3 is TGTGCCAGCAGTTACCCAGGGACAGGATTTTCACCCCTCCACTTT. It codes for CASSYPGTGFSPLHF.

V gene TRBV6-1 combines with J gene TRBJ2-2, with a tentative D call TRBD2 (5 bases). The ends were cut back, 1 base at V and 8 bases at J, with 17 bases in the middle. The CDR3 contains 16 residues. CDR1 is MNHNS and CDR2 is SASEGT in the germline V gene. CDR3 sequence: CASSEVGRVTRGELFF. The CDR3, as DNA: TGTGCCAGCAGTGAAGTTGGGCGGGTGACCAGGGGGGAGCTGTTTTTT.

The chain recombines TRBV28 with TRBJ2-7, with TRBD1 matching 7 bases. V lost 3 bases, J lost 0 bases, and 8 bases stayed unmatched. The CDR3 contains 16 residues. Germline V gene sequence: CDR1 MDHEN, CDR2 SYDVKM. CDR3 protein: CASSFSYDRASYEQYF. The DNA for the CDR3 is TGTGCCAGCAGTTTCTCCTACGACAGGGCCTCCTACGAGCAGTACTTC.

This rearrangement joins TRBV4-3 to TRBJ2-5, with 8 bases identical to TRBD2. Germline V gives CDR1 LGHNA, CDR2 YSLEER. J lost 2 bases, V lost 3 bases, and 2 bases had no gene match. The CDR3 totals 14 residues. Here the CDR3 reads CASSHRGGQETQYF. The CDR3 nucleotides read TGCGCCAGCAGCCACCGGGGGGGTCAAGAGACCCAGTACTTC.

The CDR3 loop is CASSPGPGFLYGYTF. Written as DNA, the CDR3 is TGCGCCAGCAGCCCCGGGCCAGGGTTCTTGTATGGCTACACCTTC. This chain links TRBV5-1 with TRBJ1-2; D may be TRBD1 (5 bases). The CDR3 is 15 amino acids. Germline CDR1 is SGHRS and CDR2 is YFSETQ. V lost 4 bases and J lost 5, with 18 bases in between.